The TCR beta chain described here comes from a study of CD8 T cells in ankylosing spondylitis. Whole-study findings and limits: Disease-linked clones were CD8+ and relatively rare in peripheral blood.

This clonotype was seen repeatedly, ten times or more. Its target is unknown. Preparation of TCR beta libraries was done by quantitative 5'-RACE with molecular barcodes. MiXCR was run by TCRdb on the 5' RACE reads, yielding one entry per CDR3 protein. The data contain about 130,000 distinct CDR3 sequences, roughly 6.6% of them singletons. Trimming cost V 0 bases and J 6 bases, with 8 bases left between them. The germline V gene has CDR1 MNHEY and CDR2 SVGAGI. The CDR3 runs to 13 residues. The sample was blood, either unsorted or a sorted T cell fraction (not recorded which). The source is a female donor with ankylosing spondylitis or in good health (not recorded which). The chain joins TRBV6-5 to TRBJ1-1; D is uncertain. CDR3 region: CASSYSGVAEAFF. CDR3 sequence (DNA): TGTGCCAGCAGTTACTCTGGGGTTGCTGAAGCTTTCTTT.